This record looks at one TCR beta chain sequence and its context. The data were obtained in a study of control samples from healthy donors and cancer patients. CDR3 length: 14 amino acids. Germline loops: CDR1 LNHDA, CDR2 SQIVND (reference sequence). Trimming left V 8 bases short and J 2 bases short, with 15 bases between. Clones were read by immunoSEQ multiplex PCR, and TCRdb kept only the in-frame ones, dropping some. The repertoire holds approximately 150,000 clones, with about 91% as singletons. The TCR originated in a woman between 40 and 50 years old in good health. Sequencing was done on a sample of blood. The rearrangement uses TRBV19 and TRBJ1-1; D possibly corresponds to TRBD1 (5 bases). The CDR3 DNA reads as TGTGCCAGTGAAGTATTGGGGCGTAACACTGAAGCTTTCTTT. Its protein product is CASEVLGRNTEAFF.